This T cell receptor (beta chain) was sequenced in a study of CD8 T cells in ankylosing spondylitis. General observations from the study: Those disease-linked clones were CD8+; they were also relatively rare in peripheral blood. Reports say disease-linked clones showed up significantly more in matched ankylosing spondylitis synovial fluid. A TCR beta motif made of about 8 highly homologous variants seemed typical of ankylosing spondylitis blood.

This clonotype came up many times. The antigen is not known. Germline CDR1 MNHEY, CDR2 SVGAGI. This CDR3 is built from 15 residues. V trimming: 4 bases; J trimming: 6 bases; junction bases outside the gene matches: 9. Scientists made TCR beta libraries using quantitative 5'-RACE with molecular barcodes. MiXCR, run by TCRdb on the 5' RACE reads, gives a single entry per CDR3 protein. The sample holds about 240,000 distinct CDR3 sequences, about 10% seen once. V is TRBV6-5 and J is TRBJ2-1, with 7 nucleotides matching TRBD1. Sequences were obtained from blood, either unsorted or a sorted T cell fraction (not recorded which). This clonotype was sampled from a male donor with ankylosing spondylitis or in good health (not recorded which). Written as DNA, the CDR3 is TGTGCCAGCAGTTCCATAATCGACAGGGCCAATGAGCAGTTCTTC. This translates into CASSSIIDRANEQFF.